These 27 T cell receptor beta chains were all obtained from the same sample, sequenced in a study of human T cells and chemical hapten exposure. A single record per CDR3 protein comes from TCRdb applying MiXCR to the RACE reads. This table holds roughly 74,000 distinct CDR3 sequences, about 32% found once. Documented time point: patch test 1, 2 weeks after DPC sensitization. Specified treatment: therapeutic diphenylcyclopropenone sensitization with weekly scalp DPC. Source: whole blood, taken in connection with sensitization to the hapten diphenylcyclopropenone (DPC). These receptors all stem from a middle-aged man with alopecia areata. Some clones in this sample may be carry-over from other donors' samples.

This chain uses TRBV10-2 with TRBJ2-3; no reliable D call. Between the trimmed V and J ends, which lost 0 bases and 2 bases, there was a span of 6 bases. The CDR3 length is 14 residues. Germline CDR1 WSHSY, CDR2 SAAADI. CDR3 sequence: CASSESHYTDTQYF. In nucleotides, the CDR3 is TGCGCCAGCAGTGAGTCGCACTACACAGATACGCAGTATTTT.

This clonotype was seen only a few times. The CDR3 protein is CASSRGQLNTEAFF. CDR3 sequence (DNA): TGTGCCAGTAGTCGCGGACAGTTAAACACTGAAGCTTTCTTT. The V call is TRBV19, the J call TRBJ1-1; perhaps TRBD1 as D (6 bases). Germline CDR1 and CDR2: LNHDA and SQIVND (reference sequence). Trimming shortened V by 5 bases and J by 2 bases, and 12 bases separated the two germline ends. There are 14 residues in the CDR3.

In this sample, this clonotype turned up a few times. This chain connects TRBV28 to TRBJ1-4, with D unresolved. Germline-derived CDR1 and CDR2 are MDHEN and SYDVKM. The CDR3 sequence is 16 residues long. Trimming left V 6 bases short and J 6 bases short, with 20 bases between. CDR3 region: CASSSFSLQPDEKLFF. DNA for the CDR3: TGTGCCAGCAGCAGTTTTTCTTTACAACCCGATGAAAAACTGTTTTTT.

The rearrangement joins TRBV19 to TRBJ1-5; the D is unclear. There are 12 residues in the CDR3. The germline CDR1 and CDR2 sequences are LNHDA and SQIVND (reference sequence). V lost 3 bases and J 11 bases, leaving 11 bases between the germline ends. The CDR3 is CASSMGTTTQHF. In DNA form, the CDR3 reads TGTGCCAGTAGTATGGGTACCACGACCCAGCATTTT.

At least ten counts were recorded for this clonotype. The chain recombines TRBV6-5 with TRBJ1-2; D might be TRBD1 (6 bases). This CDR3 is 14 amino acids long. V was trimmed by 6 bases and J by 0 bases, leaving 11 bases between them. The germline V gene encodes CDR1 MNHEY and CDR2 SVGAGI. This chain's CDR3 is CASRDSLTNYGYTF. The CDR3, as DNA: TGTGCCAGCAGGGACAGCCTTACTAACTATGGCTACACCTTC.

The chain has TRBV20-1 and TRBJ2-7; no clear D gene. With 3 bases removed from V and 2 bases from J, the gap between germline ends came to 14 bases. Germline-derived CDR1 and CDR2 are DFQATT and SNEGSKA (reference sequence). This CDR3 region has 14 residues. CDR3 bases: TGCAGTGCTAGTATAGGACCCATGGCCTACGAGCAGTACTTC. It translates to CSASIGPMAYEQYF.

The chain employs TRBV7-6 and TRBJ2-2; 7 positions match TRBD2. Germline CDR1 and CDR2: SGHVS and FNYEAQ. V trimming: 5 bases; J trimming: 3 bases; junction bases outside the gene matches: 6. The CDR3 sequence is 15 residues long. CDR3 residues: CASSPTSSDTGELFF. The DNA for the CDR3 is TGTGCCAGCAGCCCGACTAGCTCGGACACCGGGGAGCTGTTTTTT.

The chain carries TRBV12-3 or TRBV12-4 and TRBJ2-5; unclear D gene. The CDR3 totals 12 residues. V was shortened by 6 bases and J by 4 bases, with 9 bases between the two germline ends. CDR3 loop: CASSSTIETQYF. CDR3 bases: TGTGCCAGCAGCTCTACCATAGAGACCCAGTACTTC.

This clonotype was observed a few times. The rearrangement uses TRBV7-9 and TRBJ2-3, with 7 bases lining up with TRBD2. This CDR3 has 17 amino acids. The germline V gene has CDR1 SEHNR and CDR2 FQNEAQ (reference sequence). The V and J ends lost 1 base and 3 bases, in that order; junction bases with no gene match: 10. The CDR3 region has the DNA TGTGCCAGCAGCTTAGGGTGGGCTAGCGGAGAAACAGATACGCAGTATTTT. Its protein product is CASSLGWASGETDTQYF.

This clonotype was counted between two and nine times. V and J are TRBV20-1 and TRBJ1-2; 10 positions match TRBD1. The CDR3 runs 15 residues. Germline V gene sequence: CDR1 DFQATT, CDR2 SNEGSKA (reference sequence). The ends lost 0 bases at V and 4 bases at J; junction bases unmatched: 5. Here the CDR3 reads CSARETGGVSYGYTF. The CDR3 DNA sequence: TGCAGTGCTAGAGAGACAGGGGGCGTATCCTATGGCTACACCTTC.

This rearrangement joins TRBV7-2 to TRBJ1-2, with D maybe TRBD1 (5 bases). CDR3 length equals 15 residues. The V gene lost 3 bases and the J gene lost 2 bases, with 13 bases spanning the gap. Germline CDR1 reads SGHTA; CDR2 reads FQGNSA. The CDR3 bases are TGTGCCAGCAGCTTGGCAGGGCCGCGAAACTATGGCTACACCTTC. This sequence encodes CASSLAGPRNYGYTF.

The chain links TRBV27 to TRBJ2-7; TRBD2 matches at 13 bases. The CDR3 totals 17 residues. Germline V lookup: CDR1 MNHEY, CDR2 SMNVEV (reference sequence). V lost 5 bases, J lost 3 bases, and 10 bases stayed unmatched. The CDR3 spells CASSPTLAGGPFYEQYF. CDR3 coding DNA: TGTGCCAGCAGTCCAACACTAGCGGGAGGGCCTTTCTACGAGCAGTACTTC.

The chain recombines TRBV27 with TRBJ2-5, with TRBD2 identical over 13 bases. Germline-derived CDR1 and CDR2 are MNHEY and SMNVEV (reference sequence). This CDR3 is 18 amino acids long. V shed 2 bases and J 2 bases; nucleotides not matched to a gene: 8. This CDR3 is CASSLRTPGLAGQETQYF. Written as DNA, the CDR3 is TGTGCCAGCAGTTTAAGAACCCCGGGACTAGCGGGGCAAGAGACCCAGTACTTC.

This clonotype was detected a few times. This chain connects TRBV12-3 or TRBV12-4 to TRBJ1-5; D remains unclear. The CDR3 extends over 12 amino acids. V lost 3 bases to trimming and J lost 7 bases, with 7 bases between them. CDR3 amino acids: CASSFTTQPQHF. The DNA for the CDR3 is TGTGCCAGCAGTTTCACCACGCAGCCCCAGCATTTT.

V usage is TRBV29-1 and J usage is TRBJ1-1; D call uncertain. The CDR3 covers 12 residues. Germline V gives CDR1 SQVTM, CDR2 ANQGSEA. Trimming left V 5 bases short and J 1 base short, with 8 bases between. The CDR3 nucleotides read TGCAGCGTTCAGGATACGAACACTGAAGCTTTCTTT. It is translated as CSVQDTNTEAFF.

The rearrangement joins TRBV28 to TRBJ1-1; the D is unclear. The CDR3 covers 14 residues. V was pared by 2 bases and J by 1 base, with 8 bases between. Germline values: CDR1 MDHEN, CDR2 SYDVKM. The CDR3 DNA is TGTGCCAGCAGTTTAAGTGTCCGGAACACTGAAGCTTTCTTT. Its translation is CASSLSVRNTEAFF. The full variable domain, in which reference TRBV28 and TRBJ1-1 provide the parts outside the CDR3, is DVKVTQSSRYLVKRTGEKVFLECVQDMDHENMFWYRQDPGLGLRLIYFSYDVKMKEKGDIPEGYSVSREKKERFSLILESASTNQTSMYLCASSLSVRNTEAFFGQGTRLTVV.

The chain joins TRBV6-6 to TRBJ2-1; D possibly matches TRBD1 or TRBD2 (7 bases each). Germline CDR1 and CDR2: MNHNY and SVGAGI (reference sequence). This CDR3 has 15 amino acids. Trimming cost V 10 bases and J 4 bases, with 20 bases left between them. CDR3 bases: TGTGCCACAGGGGGGGCCAGCGGGCAATACAATGAGCAGTTCTTC. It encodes CATGGASGQYNEQFF.

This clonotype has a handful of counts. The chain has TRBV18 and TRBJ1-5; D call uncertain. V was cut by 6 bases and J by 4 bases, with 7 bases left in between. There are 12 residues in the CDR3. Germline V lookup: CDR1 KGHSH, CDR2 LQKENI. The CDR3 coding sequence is TGTGCCAGCTCGCACTCAAATCAGCCCCAGCATTTT. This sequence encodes CASSHSNQPQHF.

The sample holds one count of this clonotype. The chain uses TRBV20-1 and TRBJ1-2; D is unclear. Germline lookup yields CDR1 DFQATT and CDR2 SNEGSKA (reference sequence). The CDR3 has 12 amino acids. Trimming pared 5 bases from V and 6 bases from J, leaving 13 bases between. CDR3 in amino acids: CSAPGKTHGYTF. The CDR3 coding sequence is TGCAGTGCTCCCGGGAAGACCCATGGCTACACCTTC.

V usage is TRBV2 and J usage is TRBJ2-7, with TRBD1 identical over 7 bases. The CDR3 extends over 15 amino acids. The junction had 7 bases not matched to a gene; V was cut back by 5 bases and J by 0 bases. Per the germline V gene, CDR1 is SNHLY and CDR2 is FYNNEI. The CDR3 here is CASSRDSPSSYEQYF. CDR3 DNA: TGTGCCAGCAGTAGGGACAGTCCTAGCTCCTACGAGCAGTACTTC.

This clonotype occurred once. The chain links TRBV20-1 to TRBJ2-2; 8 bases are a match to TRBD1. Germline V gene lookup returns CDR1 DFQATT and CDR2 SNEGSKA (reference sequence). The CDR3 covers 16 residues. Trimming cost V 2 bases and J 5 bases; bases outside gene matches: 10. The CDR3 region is CSARRQGRRGTGELFF. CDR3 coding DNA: TGCAGTGCTAGAAGACAGGGGCGCAGGGGAACCGGGGAGCTGTTTTTT.

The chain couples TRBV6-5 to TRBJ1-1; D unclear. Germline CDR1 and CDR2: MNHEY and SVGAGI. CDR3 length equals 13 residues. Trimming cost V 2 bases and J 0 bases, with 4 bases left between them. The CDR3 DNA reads TGTGCCAGCAGTTACGATGTGAACACTGAAGCTTTCTTT. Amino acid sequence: CASSYDVNTEAFF.

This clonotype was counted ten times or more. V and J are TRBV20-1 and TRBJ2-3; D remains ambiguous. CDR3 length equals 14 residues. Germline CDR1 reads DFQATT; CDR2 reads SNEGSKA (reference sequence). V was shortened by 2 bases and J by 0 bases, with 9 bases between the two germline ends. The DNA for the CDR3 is TGCAGTGCTAGACAAGGAGCTAGCACAGATACGCAGTATTTT. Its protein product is CSARQGASTDTQYF.

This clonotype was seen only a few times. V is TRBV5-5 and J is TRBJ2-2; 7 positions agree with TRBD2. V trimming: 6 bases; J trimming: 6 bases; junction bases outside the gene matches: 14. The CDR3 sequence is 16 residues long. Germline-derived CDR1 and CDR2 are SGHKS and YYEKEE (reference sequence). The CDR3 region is CASTEDGGRSAGELFF. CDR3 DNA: TGTGCCAGCACCGAAGACGGCGGGAGAAGCGCCGGGGAGCTGTTTTTT.

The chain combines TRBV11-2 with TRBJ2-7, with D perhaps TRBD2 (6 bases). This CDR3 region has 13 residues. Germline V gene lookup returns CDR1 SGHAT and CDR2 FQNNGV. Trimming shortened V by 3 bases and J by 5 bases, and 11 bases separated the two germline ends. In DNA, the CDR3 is TGTGCCAGCAGCTTTGGGGGGACCCACGAGCAGTACTTC. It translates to CASSFGGTHEQYF.

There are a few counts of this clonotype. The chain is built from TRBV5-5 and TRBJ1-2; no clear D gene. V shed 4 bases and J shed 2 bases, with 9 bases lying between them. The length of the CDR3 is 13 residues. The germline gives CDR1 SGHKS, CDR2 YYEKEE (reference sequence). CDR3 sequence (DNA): TGTGCCAGCAGCCCGGAGATAAACTATGGCTACACCTTC. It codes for CASSPEINYGYTF.

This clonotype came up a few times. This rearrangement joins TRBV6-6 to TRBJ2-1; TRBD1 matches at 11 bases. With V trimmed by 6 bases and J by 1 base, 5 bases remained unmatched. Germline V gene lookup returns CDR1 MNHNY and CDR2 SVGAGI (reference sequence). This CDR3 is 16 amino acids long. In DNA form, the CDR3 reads TGTGCCAGCAGCCGGACAGGGGGCAAGTCCTACAATGAGCAGTTCTTC. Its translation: CASSRTGGKSYNEQFF.